The sequence of this TCR beta chain was determined in a study of HIV-infected patients and healthy controls. All unsorted peripheral T cells were captured because whole blood was used without fractionation. Alpha and beta constant-region primers primed reverse transcription of 500 to 550 ng RNA. Separate chain-specific third strand synthesis with multiplexing indices produced the alpha and beta libraries. TCRdb independently ran MiXCR on the 5' RACE reads; one entry per CDR3 protein. The table records some 4,300 distinct CDR3 sequences, 10% to 15% of them present only once. This clonotype has a count of ten or more. The source is an adult with HIV infection. Sequences were derived from blood, sampled before antiretroviral therapy.

CDR3 in DNA: TGCAGCGTTGAGCCTAGGGGGGACACTGAAGCTTTCTTT. It translates to CSVEPRGDTEAFF. This chain uses TRBV29-1 with TRBJ1-1; tentatively, D is TRBD1 (6 bases). From germline, CDR1 is SQVTM and CDR2 ANQGSEA. Trimming left V 3 bases short and J 3 bases short, with 11 bases between. The CDR3 length is 13 residues.